This is a list of T cell receptor beta chains from one sample in a study of blood T cell repertoires in COVID-19. Some clones are missing from TCRdb's copy, which holds only in-frame ones; the method was immunoSEQ multiplex PCR. Of around 300,000 clones in the sample, about 83% were seen once. Sequenced sample: peripheral blood. The receptors shown here come from a woman between 50 and 59 years old who had recovered from COVID-19. Each CDR3 is given with its conserved first and last residue. A D gene is named only where the DNA matches it firmly. Expanded clones are given a class, and other clones once, few, many or no size at all.

TRBJ2-3	-	16	-	TRBV7-2	CASSQTMGRAQDTQYF	TGTGCCAGCAGCCAAACAATGGGGCGCGCCCAAGATACGCAGTATTTT
TRBJ2-7	-	15	TRBD2	TRBV5-4	CASSLGWTSEYEQYF	TGTGCCAGCAGCTTGGGCTGGACTAGCGAATACGAGCAGTACTTC
TRBJ2-7	few	13	-	TRBV9	CASSVGVAGEQYF	TGTGCCAGCAGCGTAGGGGTAGCTGGCGAGCAGTACTTC
TRBJ2-2	-	14	-	TRBV4-3	CASSQDLGAGELFF	TGCGCCAGCAGCCAAGATTTGGGAGCCGGGGAGCTGTTTTTT
TRBJ1-2	few	15	-	TRBV7-2	CASSLGAAGSYGYTF	TGTGCCAGCAGCTTAGGGGCAGCTGGTTCCTATGGCTACACCTTC
TRBJ1-1	once	16	TRBD1	TRBV30	CAWSGQGGSMNTEAFF	TGTGCCTGGAGTGGACAGGGGGGAAGCATGAACACTGAAGCTTTCTTT
TRBJ2-2	-	17	TRBD2	TRBV30	CAWVRTLSGTNTGELFF	TGTGCCTGGGTCCGAACTCTCAGCGGGACGAACACCGGGGAGCTGTTTTTT
TRBJ2-7	-	16	TRBD2	TRBV6-5	CASSYSGLAGGPEQYF	TGTGCCAGCAGTTACTCCGGACTAGCGGGAGGACCCGAGCAGTACTTC
TRBJ2-3	-	12	-	TRBV6-2/TRBV6-3	CASSYLGDTQYF	TGTGCCAGCAGTTACCTAGGCGATACGCAGTATTTT
TRBJ2-5	-	15	-	TRBV4-2	CASSQDRGRWETQYF	TGTGCCAGCAGCCAAGATCGGGGTAGATGGGAGACCCAGTACTTC
TRBJ1-5	-	15	TRBD1	TRBV28	CASSFEGAGNQPQHF	TGTGCCAGCAGTTTCGAGGGGGCCGGCAATCAGCCCCAGCATTTT
TRBJ2-6	once	15	-	TRBV28	CATSSGSSGANVLTF	TGTGCCACCAGTTCGGGGTCGTCTGGGGCCAACGTCCTGACTTTC
TRBJ2-7	once	13	-	TRBV5-5	CASSLGLEDEQYF	TGTGCCAGCAGCTTGGGACTAGAAGACGAGCAGTACTTC
TRBJ2-3	-	17	TRBD1	TRBV18	CASSPLPGTASTDTQYF	TGTGCCAGCTCACCGCTCCCCGGGACAGCTAGCACAGATACGCAGTATTTT